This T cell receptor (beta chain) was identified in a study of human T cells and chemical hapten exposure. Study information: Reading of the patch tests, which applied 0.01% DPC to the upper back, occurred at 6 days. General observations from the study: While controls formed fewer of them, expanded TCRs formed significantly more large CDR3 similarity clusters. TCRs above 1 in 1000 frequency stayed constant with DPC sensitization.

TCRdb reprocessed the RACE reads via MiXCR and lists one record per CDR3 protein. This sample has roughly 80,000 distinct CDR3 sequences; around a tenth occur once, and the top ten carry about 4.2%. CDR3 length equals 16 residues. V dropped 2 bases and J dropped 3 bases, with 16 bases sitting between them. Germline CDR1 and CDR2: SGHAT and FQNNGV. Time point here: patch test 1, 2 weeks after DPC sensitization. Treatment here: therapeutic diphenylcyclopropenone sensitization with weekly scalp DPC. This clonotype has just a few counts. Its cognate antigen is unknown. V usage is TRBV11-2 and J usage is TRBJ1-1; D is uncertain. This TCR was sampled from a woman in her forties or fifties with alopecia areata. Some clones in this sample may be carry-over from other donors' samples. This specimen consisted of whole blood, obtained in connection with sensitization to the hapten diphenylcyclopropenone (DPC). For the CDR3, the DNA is TGTGCCAGCAGCTTATCTCTGCGGGGAATGGACACTGAAGCTTTCTTT. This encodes CASSLSLRGMDTEAFF. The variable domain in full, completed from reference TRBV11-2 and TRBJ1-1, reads EAGVAQSPRYKIIEKRQSVAFWCNPISGHATLYWYQQILGQGPKLLIQFQNNGVVDDSQLPKDRFSAERLKGVDSTLKIQPAKLEDSAVYLCASSLSLRGMDTEAFFGQGTRLTVV.